This T cell receptor (beta chain) appears in the sequencing data of a study of patients and donors after allogeneic stem cell transplantation. This clonotype was recorded at least ten times. The CDR3 has 15 amino acids. Germline V gene data show CDR1 as KGHDR and CDR2 as SFDVKD. V dropped 5 bases and J dropped 5 bases, with 15 bases sitting between them. TCRdb reprocessed the RT-PCR reads with MiXCR, giving one entry per CDR3 protein. The sample carries about a million distinct CDR3 sequences, roughly 17% recorded once. The clonotype originates from a human donor who was either an allogeneic HSCT recipient or a stem cell or donor lymphocyte infusion donor (not recorded which). It is not recorded whose cells these are; they may come from a transplant donor. The genes are TRBV24-1 and TRBJ2-1; no clear D. The sample was blood, either unsorted or a sorted T cell fraction (not recorded which). CDR3 residues: CATSGPTVGDNEQFF. In DNA, the CDR3 is TGTGCCACCAGTGGGCCCACGGTCGGAGACAATGAGCAGTTCTTC.